This paragraph covers one T cell receptor beta chain sequence. This record comes from a study of blood T cell repertoires in COVID-19. Turning to the study itself: PBMCs, B-cell-depleted T cells, or T cells provided the cDNA or gDNA that made up the material.

Germline CDR1 and CDR2: KGHDR and SFDVKD. This CDR3 is 16 amino acids long. V was clipped by 2 bases and J by 2 bases, with 12 bases between them. In the original analysis: By means of reference gene primer amplification, nucleated cell counts were estimated. Here immunoSEQ multiplex PCR was the method, and the copy in TCRdb shows in-frame clones only, minus some. The DNA was the basis for D and trimming; V, J and clone size are from that table. The data contain approximately 58,000 clones, about three quarters of them singletons. This chain connects TRBV24-1 to TRBJ1-5, with a possible D match to TRBD1 (6 bases). Sequencing was carried out using peripheral blood. The sequence was collected from a man aged 70-80 years with active or convalescent COVID-19. CDR3 nucleotides: TGTGCCACCAGTGATTCGACAGGATTGGGCAATCAGCCCCAGCATTTT. This codes for CATSDSTGLGNQPQHF.